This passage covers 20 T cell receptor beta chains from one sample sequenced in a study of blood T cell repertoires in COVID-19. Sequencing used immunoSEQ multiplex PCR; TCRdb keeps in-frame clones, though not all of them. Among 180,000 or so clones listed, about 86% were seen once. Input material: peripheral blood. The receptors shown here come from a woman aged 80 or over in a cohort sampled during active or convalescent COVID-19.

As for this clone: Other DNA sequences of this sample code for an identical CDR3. DNA for the CDR3: TGCGCCAGCAGCCTTGACAGGGAGTACGGCTACACCTTC. Translating it yields CASSLDREYGYTF. The genes are TRBV5-1 and TRBJ1-2; 7 bases map to TRBD1. The CDR3 loop spans 13 amino acids. Germline-derived CDR1 and CDR2 are SGHRS and YFSETQ. The J segment lost 8 bases and the V segment lost 4 bases, leaving 8 bases of the junction unmatched.

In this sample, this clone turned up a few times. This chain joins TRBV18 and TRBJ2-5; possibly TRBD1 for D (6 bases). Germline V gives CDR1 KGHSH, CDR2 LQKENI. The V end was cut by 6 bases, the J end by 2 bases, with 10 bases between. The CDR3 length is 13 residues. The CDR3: CASSLRGQETQYF. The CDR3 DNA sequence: TGTGCCAGCTCCCTCAGGGGTCAAGAGACCCAGTACTTC.

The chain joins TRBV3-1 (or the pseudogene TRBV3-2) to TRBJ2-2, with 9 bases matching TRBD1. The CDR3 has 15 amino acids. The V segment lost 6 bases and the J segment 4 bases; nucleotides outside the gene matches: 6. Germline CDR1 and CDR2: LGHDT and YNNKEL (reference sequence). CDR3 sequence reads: CASRHRGLGTGELFF. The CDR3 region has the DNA TGTGCCAGCAGGCACAGGGGGCTGGGCACCGGGGAGCTGTTTTTT.

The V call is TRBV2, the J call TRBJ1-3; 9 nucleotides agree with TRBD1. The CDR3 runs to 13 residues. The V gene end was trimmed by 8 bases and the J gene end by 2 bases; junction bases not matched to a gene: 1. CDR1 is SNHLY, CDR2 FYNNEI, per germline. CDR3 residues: CASRTGAGNTIYF. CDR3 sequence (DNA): TGTGCCAGCCGGACAGGGGCTGGAAACACCATATATTTT.

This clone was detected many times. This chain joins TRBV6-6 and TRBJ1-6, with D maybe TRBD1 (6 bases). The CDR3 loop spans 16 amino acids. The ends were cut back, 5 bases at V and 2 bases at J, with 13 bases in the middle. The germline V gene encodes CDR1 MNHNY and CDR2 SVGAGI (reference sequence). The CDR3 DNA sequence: TGTGCCAGCAGTACAACTCGACAGGCCTATAATTCACCCCTCCACTTT. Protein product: CASSTTRQAYNSPLHF.

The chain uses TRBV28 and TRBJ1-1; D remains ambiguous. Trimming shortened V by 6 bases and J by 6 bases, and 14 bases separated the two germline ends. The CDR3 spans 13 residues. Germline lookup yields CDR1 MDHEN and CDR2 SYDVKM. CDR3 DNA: TGTGCCAGCAGGAAAACGGTCGGGTCTGAAGCTTTCTTT. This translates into CASRKTVGSEAFF.

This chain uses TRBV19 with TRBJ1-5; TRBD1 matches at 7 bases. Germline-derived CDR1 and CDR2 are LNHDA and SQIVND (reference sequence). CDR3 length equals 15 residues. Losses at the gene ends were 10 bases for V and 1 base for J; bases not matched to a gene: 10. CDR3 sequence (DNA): TGTGCCACTGAGCCGACAGGGTACAGCAATCAGCCCCAGCATTTT. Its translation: CATEPTGYSNQPQHF.

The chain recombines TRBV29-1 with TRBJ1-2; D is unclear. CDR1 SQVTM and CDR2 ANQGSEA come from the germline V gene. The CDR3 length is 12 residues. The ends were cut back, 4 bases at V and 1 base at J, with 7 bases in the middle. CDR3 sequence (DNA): TGCAGCGTTGTTCGACATAACTATGGCTACACCTTC. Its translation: CSVVRHNYGYTF.

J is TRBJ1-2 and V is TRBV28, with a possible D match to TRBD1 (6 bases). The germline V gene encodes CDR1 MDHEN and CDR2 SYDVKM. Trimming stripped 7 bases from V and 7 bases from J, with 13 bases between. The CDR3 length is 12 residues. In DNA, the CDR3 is TGTGCCAGCAATTCTTTGGGGGCTGGCTACACCTTC. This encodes CASNSLGAGYTF.

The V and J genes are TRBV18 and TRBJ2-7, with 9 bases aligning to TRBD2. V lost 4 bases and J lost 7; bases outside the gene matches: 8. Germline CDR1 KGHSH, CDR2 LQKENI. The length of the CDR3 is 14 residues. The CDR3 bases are TGTGCCAGCTCACTGGACGGCGCGGGGGGGGAGCAGTACTTC. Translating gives CASSLDGAGGEQYF.

DNA of the CDR3: TGTGCCAGCAGTTTTCCGGGCAATCAGCCCCAGCATTTT. Its protein is CASSFPGNQPQHF. J is TRBJ1-5 and V is TRBV28; D unresolved. The CDR3 runs to 13 residues. Germline V gene lookup returns CDR1 MDHEN and CDR2 SYDVKM. Deletions cut 3 bases from V and 2 bases from J, with 5 bases between.

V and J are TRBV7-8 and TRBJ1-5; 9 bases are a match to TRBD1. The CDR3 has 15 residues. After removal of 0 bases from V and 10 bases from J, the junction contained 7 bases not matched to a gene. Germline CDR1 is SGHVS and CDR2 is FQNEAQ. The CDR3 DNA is TGTGCCAGCAGCTTAGCGGGACAGGGCCCTGAACCCCAGCATTTT. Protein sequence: CASSLAGQGPEPQHF.

CDR3 protein: CASSLYTSSDYNEQFF. The CDR3, as DNA: TGTGCCAGCAGCTTGTATACTTCCAGCGACTACAATGAGCAGTTCTTC. The chain is built from TRBV5-4 and TRBJ2-1; D remains unclear. The CDR3 covers 16 residues. V shed 1 base and J shed 3 bases, with 14 bases lying between them. CDR1 and CDR2 from the germline V gene are SGHNT and YYREEE (reference sequence).

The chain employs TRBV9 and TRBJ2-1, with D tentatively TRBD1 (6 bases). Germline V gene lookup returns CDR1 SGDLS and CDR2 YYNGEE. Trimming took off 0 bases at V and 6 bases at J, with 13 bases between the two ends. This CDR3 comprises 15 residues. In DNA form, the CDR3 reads TGTGCCAGCAGCGTAGTAGGGGGAACTGTCAATGAGCAGTTCTTC. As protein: CASSVVGGTVNEQFF.

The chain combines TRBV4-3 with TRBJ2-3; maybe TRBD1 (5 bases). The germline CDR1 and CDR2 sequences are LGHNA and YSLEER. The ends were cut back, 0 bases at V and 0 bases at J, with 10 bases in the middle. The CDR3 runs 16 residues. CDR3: CASSQDFRASTDTQYF. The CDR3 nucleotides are TGCGCCAGCAGCCAAGATTTCAGGGCTAGCACAGATACGCAGTATTTT.

CDR3 sequence reads: CASSWGQGPLAQHF. CDR3 bases: TGTGCCAGCAGCTGGGGCCAGGGGCCCCTCGCCCAGCATTTT. The V and J genes are TRBV5-5 and TRBJ1-5; D may be TRBD1 (6 bases). Trimming pared 3 bases from V and 11 bases from J, leaving 18 bases between. The CDR3 runs 14 residues. The germline CDR1 and CDR2 sequences are SGHKS and YYEKEE (reference sequence).

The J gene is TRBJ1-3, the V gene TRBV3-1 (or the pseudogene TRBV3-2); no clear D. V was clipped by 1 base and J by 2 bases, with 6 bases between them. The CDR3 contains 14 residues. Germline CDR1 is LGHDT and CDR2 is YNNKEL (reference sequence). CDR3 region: CASSQGVTGNTIYF. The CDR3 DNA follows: TGTGCCAGCAGCCAAGGAGTTACTGGAAACACCATATATTTT.

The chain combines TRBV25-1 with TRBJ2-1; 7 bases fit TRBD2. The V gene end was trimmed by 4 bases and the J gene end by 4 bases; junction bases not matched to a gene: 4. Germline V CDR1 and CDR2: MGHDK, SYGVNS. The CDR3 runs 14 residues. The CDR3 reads CASSGAGTYNEQFF. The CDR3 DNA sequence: TGTGCCAGCAGTGGAGCGGGAACTTACAATGAGCAGTTCTTC.

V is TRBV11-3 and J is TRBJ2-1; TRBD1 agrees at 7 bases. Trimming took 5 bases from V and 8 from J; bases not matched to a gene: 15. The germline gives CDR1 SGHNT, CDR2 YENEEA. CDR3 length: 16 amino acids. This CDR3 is CASSPNHDRARDEQFF. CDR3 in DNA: TGTGCCAGCAGCCCAAACCACGACAGGGCAAGGGATGAGCAGTTCTTC.

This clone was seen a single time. CDR3 residues: CASSQGGGQGNYGYTF. CDR3 DNA: TGTGCCAGCAGCCAAGGAGGAGGACAGGGCAACTATGGCTACACCTTC. The chain uses TRBV3-1 (or the pseudogene TRBV3-2) and TRBJ1-2, with 8 nucleotides matching TRBD1. The CDR3 sequence is 16 residues long. J gave up 2 bases and V 1 base, and 6 bases lay outside the gene matches. Germline V gives CDR1 LGHDT, CDR2 YNNKEL (reference sequence).